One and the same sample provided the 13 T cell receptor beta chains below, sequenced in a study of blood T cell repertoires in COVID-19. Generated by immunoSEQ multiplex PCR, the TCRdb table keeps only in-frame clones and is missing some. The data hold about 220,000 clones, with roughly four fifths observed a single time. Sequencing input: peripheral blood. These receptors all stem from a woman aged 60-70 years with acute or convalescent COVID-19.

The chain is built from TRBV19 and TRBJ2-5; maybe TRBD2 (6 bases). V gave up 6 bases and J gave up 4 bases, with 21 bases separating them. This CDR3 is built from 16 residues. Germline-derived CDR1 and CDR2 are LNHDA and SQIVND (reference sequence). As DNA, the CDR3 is TGTGCCAGTAGCAAAGACAAGGAGGGTTTGGGAGAGACCCAGTACTTC. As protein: CASSKDKEGLGETQYF.

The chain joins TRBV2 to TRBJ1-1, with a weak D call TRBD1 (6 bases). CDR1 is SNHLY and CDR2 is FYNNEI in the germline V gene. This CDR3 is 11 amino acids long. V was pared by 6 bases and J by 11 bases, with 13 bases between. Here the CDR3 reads CASSYRDGAFF. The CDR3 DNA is TGTGCCAGCAGCTACAGGGATGGTGCTTTCTTT.

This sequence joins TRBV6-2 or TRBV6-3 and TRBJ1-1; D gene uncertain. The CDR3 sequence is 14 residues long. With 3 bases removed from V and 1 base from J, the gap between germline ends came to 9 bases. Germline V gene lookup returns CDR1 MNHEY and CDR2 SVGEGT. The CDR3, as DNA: TGTGCCAGCAGTTATTTGTCGGGGAACACTGAAGCTTTCTTT. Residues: CASSYLSGNTEAFF.

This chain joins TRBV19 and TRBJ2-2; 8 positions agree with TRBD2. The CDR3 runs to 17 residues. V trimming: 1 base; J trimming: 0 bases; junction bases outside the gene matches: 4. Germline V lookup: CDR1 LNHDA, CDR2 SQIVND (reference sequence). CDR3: CASSIGGGGSNTGELFF. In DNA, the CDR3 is TGTGCCAGTAGTATAGGCGGCGGGGGGTCGAACACCGGGGAGCTGTTTTTT.

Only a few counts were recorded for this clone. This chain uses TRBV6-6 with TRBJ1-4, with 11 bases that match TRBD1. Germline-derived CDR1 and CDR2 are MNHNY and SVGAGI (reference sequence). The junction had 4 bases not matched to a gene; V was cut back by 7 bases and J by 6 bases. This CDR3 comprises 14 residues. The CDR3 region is CASMGGQGDEKLFF. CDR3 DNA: TGTGCCAGCATGGGGGGACAGGGGGATGAAAAACTGTTTTTT.

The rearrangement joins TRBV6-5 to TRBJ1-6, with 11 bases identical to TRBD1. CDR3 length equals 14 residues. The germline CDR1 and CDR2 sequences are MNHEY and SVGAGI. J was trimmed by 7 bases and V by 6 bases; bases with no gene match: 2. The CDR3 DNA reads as TGTGCCAGCAGCGGACAGGGGGCAAATTCACCCCTCCACTTT. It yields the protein CASSGQGANSPLHF.

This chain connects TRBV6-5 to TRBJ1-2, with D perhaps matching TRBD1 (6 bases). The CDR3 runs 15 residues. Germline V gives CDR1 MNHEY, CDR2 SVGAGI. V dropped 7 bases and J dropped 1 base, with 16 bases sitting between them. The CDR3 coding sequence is TGTGCCAGCATCCTGGACAGACTACTTAACTATGGCTACACCTTC. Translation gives CASILDRLLNYGYTF.

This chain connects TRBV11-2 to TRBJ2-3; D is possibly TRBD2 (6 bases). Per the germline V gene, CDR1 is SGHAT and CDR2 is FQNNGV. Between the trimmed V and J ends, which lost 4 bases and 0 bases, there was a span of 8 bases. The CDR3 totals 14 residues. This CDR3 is CASSWGTSTDTQYF. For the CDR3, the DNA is TGTGCCAGCAGCTGGGGGACTAGCACAGATACGCAGTATTTT. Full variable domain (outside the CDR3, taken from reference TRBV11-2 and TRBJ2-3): EAGVAQSPRYKIIEKRQSVAFWCNPISGHATLYWYQQILGQGPKLLIQFQNNGVVDDSQLPKDRFSAERLKGVDSTLKIQPAKLEDSAVYLCASSWGTSTDTQYFGPGTRLTVL.

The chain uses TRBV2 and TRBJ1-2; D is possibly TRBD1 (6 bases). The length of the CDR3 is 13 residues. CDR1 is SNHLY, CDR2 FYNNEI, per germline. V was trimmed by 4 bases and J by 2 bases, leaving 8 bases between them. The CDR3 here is CASSGGQNYGYTF. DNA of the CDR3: TGTGCCAGCAGTGGAGGACAGAACTATGGCTACACCTTC.

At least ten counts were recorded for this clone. CDR3 region: CASSKDYTGGKTQYF. The CDR3 DNA reads TGTGCCAGCAGCAAGGACTATACAGGGGGAAAGACCCAGTACTTC. The chain is built from TRBV6-5 and TRBJ2-5; the match to TRBD1 covers 8 bases. CDR1 and CDR2 (germline): MNHEY, SVGAGI. After removal of 6 bases from V and 6 bases from J, the junction contained 12 bases not matched to a gene. This CDR3 spans 15 amino acids.

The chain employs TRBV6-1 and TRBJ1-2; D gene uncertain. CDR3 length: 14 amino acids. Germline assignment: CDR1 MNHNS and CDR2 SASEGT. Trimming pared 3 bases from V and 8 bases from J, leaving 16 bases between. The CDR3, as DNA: TGTGCCAGCAGTGAGGAACAGACCATATCGGGCTACACCTTC. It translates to CASSEEQTISGYTF.

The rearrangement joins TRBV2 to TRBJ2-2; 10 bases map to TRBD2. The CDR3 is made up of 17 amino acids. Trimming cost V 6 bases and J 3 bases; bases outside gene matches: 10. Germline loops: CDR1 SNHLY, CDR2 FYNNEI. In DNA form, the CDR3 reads TGTGCCAGCAGGATTTTAGCGGGGGGCATGTACACCGGGGAGCTGTTTTTT. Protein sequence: CASRILAGGMYTGELFF.

The CDR3 spells CASSPPGDRGYGYTF. The CDR3 DNA reads TGTGCCAGCTCACCACCGGGAGATAGAGGCTATGGCTACACCTTC. The chain carries TRBV18 and TRBJ1-2, with unresolved D. The germline CDR1 and CDR2 sequences are KGHSH and LQKENI. Trimming took 0 bases from V and 4 from J, leaving 12 bases between them. The CDR3 spans 15 residues.